This TCR beta chain was retrieved from a study of blood T cell repertoires in COVID-19. Using immunoSEQ multiplex PCR, the repertoire was profiled, and TCRdb retains in-frame clones only, with some absent. The table records around 80,000 clones, about 80% of them present only once. Trimming at V came to 0 bases and at J to 4 bases, leaving 4 bases not matched to a gene. The CDR3 totals 15 residues. Germline CDR1 SGHRS, CDR2 YFSETQ. The rearrangement joins TRBV5-1 to TRBJ2-1; 7 nucleotides agree with TRBD2. The source of this sequence is a human donor in a cohort sampled during active COVID-19. Source material: peripheral blood. This CDR3 is CASSLEAGSYNEQFF. The CDR3, as DNA: TGCGCCAGCAGCTTGGAAGCGGGAAGTTACAATGAGCAGTTCTTC. Variable domain in full (rest from reference TRBV5-1 and TRBJ2-1): KAGVTQTPRYLIKTRGQQVTLSCSPISGHRSVSWYQQTPGQGLQFLFEYFSETQRNKGNFPGRFSGRQFSNSRSEMNVSTLELGDSALYLCASSLEAGSYNEQFFGPGTRLTVL.